Detailed here is one TCR beta chain. This sample was included in a study of blood T cell repertoires in COVID-19. Study at large: Nucleic acid was either cDNA or gDNA, and it came from T cells, B-cell-depleted T cells, or PBMCs.

The CDR3 is 14 amino acids. Trimming pared 1 base from V and 5 bases from J, leaving 8 bases between. The germline V gene has CDR1 SEHNR and CDR2 FQNEAQ (reference sequence). TCRdb's copy holds only in-frame clones and misses some; the assay was immunoSEQ multiplex PCR. The table lists about 110,000 clones, about four fifths of them singletons, with roughly 15% in the top ten. The sample was peripheral blood. The chain has TRBV7-9 and TRBJ1-4, with a weak D call TRBD1 (5 bases). This receptor was obtained from a woman at least 80 years old with acute or convalescent COVID-19. Here the CDR3 DNA reads TGTGCCAGCAGCTTAGGTGGGGGGAATGAAAAACTGTTTTTT. Translating gives CASSLGGGNEKLFF.